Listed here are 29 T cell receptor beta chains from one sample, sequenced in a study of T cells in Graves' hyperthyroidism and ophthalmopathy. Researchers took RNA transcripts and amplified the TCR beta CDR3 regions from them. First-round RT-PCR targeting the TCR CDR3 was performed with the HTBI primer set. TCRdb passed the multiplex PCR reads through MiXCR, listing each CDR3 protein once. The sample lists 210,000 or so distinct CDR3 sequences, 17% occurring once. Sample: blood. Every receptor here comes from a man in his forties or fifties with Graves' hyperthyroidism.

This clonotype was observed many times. The CDR3, as DNA: TGTGCCAGCAGTTCCCGCCCGGGGAGGCAAGAGACCCAGTACTTC. Translated, it gives CASSSRPGRQETQYF. This chain joins TRBV28 and TRBJ2-5, with D possibly being TRBD2 (6 bases). The length of the CDR3 is 15 residues. The germline gives CDR1 MDHEN, CDR2 SYDVKM. Trimming cost V 4 bases and J 2 bases, with 14 bases left between them.

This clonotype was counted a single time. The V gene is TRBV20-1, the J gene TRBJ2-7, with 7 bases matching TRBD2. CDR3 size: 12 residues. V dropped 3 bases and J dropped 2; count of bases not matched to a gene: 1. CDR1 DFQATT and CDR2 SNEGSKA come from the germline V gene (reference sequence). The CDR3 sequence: CSASGGAYEQYF. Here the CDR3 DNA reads TGCAGTGCTAGTGGGGGGGCCTACGAGCAGTACTTC.

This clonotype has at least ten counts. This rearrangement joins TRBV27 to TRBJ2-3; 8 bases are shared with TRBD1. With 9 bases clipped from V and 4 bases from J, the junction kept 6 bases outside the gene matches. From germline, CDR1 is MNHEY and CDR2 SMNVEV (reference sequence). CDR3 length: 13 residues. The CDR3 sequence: CARSQGASDTQYF. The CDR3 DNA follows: TGTGCCAGGTCGCAGGGGGCCTCAGATACGCAGTATTTT.

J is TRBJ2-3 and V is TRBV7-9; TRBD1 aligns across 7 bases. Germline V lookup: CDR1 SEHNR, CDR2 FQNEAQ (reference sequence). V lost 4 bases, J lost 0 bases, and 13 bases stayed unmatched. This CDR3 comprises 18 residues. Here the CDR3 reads CASSYPGGHGSSTDTQYF. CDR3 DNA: TGTGCCAGCAGCTACCCAGGGGGTCATGGTTCTAGCACAGATACGCAGTATTTT. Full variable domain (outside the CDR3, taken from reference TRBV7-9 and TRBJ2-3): DTGVSQNPRHKITKRGQNVTFRCDPISEHNRLYWYRQTLGQGPEFLTYFQNEAQLEKSRLLSDRFSAERPKGSFSTLEIQRTEQGDSAMYLCASSYPGGHGSSTDTQYFGPGTRLTVL.

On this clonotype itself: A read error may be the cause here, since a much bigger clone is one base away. CDR3: CASSQDAAADTQYF. CDR3 DNA: TGTGCCAGCAGCCAAGATGCGGCAGCTGATACGCAGTATTTT. This chain joins TRBV3-1 and TRBJ2-3; D is unresolved. The V and J ends lost 0 bases and 6 bases respectively, with 10 bases between them. From germline, CDR1 is LGHDT and CDR2 YNNKEL (reference sequence). CDR3 length: 14 amino acids.

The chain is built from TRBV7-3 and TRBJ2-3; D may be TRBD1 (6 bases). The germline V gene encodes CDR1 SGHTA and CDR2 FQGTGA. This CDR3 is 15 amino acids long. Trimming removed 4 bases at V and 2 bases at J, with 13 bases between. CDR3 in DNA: TGTGCCAGCAGCTCCGGACAGACCTTCACAGATACGCAGTATTTT. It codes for CASSSGQTFTDTQYF.

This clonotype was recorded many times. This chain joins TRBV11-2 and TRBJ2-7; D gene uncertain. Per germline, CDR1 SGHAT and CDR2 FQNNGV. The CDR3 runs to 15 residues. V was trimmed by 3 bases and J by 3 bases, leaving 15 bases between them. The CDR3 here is CASSFRVGSNYEQYF. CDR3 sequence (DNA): TGTGCCAGCAGCTTTAGGGTTGGCAGCAACTACGAGCAGTACTTC.

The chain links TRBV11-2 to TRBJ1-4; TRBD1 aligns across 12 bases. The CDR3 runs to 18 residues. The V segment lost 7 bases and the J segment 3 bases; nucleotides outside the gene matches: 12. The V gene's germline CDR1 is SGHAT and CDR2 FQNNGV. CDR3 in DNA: TGTGCCAGCACCCCAGGGACAGGGGGCTGGGTTGCTAATGAAAAACTGTTTTTT. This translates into CASTPGTGGWVANEKLFF.

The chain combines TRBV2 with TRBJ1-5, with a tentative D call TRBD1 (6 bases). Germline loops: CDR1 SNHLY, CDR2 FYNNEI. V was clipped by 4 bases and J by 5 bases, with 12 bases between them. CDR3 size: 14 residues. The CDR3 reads CASSGDMGDQPQHF. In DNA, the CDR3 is TGTGCCAGCAGTGGGGACATGGGGGATCAGCCCCAGCATTTT.

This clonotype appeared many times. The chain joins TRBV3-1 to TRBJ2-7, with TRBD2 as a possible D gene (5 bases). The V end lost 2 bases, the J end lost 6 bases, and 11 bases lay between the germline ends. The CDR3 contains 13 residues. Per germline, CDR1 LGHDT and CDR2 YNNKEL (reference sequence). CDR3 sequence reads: CASSQNGLGEQYF. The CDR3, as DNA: TGTGCCAGCAGCCAAAATGGACTGGGCGAGCAGTACTTC.

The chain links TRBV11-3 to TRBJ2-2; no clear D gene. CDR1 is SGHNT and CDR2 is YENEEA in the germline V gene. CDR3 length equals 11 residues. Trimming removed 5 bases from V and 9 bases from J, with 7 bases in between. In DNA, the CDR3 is TGTGCCAGCAGCCTCAACCGGGAGCTGTTTTTT. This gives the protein CASSLNRELFF. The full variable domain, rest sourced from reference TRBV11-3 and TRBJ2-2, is EAGVVQSPRYKIIEKKQPVAFWCNPISGHNTLYWYLQNLGQGPELLIRYENEEAVDDSQLPKDRFSAERLKGVDSTLKIQPAELGDSAVYLCASSLNRELFFGEGSRLTVL.

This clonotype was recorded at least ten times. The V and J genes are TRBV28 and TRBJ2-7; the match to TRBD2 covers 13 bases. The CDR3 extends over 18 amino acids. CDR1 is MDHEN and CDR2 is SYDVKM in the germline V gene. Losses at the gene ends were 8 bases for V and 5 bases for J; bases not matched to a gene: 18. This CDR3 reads CASFSLGQAGTSGNEQYF. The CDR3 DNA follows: TGTGCCAGCTTCAGTCTGGGACAGGCCGGGACTAGCGGGAACGAGCAGTACTTC.

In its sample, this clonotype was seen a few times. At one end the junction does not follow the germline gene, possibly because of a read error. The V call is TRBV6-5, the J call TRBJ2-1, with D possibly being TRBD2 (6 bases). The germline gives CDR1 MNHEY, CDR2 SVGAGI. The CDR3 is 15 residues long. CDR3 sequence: CASGYLGTGGNEQFF. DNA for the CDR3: TGTGCCAGCGGTTACCTCGGGACTGGAGGGAATGAGCAGTTCTTC.

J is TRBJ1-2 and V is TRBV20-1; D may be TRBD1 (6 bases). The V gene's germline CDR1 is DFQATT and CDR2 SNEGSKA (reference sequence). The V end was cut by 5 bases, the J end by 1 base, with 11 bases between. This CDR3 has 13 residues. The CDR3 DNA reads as TGCAGTGCTGGGGGCGCCGGTAACTATGGCTACACCTTC. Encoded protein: CSAGGAGNYGYTF.

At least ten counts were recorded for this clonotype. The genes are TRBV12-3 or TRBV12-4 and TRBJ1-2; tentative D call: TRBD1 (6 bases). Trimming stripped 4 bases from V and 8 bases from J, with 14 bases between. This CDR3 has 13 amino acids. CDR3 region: CASSSLDSRGYTF. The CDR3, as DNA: TGTGCCAGCAGTTCCTTGGACAGTAGAGGCTACACCTTC.

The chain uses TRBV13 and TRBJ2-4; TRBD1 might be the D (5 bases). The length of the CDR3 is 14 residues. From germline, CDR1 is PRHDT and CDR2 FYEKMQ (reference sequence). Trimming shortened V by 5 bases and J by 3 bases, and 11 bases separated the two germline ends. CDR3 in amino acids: CASSLRVGKNIQYF. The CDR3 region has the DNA TGTGCCAGCAGCCTCAGGGTTGGCAAAAACATTCAGTACTTC.

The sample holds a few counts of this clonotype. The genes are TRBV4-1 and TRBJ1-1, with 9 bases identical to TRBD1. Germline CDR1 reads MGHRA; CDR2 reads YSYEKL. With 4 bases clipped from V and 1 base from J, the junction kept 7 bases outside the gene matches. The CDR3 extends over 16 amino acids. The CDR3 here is CASSLRDRAGNTEAFF. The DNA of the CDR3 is TGCGCCAGCAGCCTCCGGGACAGGGCGGGGAACACTGAAGCTTTCTTT.

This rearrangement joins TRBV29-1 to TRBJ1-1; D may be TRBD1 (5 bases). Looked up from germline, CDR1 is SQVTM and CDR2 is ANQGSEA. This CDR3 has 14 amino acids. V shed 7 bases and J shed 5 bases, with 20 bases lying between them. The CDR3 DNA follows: TGCAGCGCCTTTGGGGCAGGAGCCCCTACTGAAGCTTTCTTT. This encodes CSAFGAGAPTEAFF.

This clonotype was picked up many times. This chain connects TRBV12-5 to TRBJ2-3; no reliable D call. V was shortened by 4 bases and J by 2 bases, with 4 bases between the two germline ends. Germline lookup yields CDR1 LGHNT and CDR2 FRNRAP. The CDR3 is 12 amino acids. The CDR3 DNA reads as TGTGCTAGTGGTTATAACACAGATACGCAGTATTTT. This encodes CASGYNTDTQYF.

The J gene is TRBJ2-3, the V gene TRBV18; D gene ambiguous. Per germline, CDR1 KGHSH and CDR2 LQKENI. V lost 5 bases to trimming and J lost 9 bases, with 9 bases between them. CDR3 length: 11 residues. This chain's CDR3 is CASSSGRTQYF. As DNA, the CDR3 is TGTGCCAGCTCATCGGGTAGAACGCAGTATTTT.

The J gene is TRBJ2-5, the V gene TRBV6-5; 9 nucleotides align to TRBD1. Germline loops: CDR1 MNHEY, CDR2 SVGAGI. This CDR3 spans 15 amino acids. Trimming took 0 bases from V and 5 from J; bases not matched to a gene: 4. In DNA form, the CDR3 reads TGTGCCAGCAGTTACTCGACAGGGGGGAGCGAGACCCAGTACTTC. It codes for CASSYSTGGSETQYF.

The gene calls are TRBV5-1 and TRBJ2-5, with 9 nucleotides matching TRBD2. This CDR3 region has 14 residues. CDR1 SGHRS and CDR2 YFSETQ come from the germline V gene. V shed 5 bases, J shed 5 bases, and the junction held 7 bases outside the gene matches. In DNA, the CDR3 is TGCGCCAGCAGAGAACTAGCGGGCTGGGAGACCCAGTACTTC. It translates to CASRELAGWETQYF.

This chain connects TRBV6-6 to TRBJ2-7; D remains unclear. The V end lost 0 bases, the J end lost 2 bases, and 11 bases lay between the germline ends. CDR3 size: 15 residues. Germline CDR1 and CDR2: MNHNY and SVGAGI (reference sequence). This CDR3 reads CASSYSTPRTYEQYF. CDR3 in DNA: TGTGCCAGCAGTTACTCGACCCCCAGGACCTACGAGCAGTACTTC.

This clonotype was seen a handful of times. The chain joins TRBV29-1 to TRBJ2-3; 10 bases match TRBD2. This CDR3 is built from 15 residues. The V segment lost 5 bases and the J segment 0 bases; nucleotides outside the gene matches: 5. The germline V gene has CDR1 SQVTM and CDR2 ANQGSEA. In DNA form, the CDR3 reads TGCAGCGTTCCGGGACTAGCGCTAAGCACAGATACGCAGTATTTT. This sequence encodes CSVPGLALSTDTQYF.

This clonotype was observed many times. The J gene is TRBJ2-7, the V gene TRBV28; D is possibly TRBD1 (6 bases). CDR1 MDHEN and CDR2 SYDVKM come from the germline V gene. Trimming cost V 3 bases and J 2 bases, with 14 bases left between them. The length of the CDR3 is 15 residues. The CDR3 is CASSLLTGSTYEQYF. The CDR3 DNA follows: TGTGCCAGCAGTTTGCTTACAGGGAGCACCTACGAGCAGTACTTC.

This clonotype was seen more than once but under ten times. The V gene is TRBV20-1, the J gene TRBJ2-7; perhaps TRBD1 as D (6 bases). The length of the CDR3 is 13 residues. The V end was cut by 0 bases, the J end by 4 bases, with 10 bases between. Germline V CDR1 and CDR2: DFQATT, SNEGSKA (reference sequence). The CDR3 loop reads CSARDPTGYEQYF. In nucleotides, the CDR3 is TGCAGTGCTAGAGACCCGACAGGATACGAGCAGTACTTC.

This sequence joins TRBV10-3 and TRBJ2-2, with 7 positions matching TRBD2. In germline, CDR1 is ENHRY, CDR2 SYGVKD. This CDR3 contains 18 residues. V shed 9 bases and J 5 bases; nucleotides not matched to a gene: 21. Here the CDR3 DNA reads TGTGCCATGGCCGCTAGCGGAGCGGGGTCCTTATTAACCGGGGAGCTGTTTTTT. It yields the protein CAMAASGAGSLLTGELFF.

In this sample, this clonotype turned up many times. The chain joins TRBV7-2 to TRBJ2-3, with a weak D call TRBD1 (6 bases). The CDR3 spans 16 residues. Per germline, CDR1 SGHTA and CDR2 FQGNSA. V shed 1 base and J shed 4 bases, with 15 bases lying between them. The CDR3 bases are TGTGCCAGCAGCTTAGTGGGGACCAGGGGTTCAGATACGCAGTATTTT. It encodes CASSLVGTRGSDTQYF.

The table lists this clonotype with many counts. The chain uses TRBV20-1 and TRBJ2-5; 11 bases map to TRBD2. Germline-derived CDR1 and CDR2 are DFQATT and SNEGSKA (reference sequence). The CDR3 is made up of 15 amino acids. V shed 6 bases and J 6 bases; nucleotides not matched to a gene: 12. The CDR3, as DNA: TGCAGTGCAGTCCCTCCCCCTAGCGGGGGGAAGACCCAGTACTTC. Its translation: CSAVPPPSGGKTQYF.